The 12 T cell receptor beta chains below all came from one sample that was sequenced in a study of T cells in Graves' hyperthyroidism and ophthalmopathy. There were TCR beta CDR3 regions amplified from RNA transcripts. HTBI primers were used for first-round RT-PCR of the TCR CDR3. TCRdb fed the multiplex PCR reads into MiXCR, producing one record per CDR3 protein. The profile shows hundreds of thousands of distinct CDR3 sequences, 13% to 15% of them singletons. Material for sequencing was blood. These receptors originate from a woman aged 18-29 years with Graves' hyperthyroidism.

The chain combines TRBV11-2 with TRBJ2-7; 7 nucleotides match TRBD2. The CDR3 sequence is 16 residues long. Per the germline V gene, CDR1 is SGHAT and CDR2 is FQNNGV. The J segment lost 0 bases and the V segment lost 7 bases, leaving 12 bases of the junction unmatched. CDR3 coding DNA: TGTGCCAGCACCGAGACGGCAGCGGGAAGCTCCTACGAGCAGTACTTC. It yields the protein CASTETAAGSSYEQYF.

This clonotype was found a few times. V is TRBV7-8 and J is TRBJ2-7; a possible D gene is TRBD2 (6 bases). Germline lookup yields CDR1 SGHVS and CDR2 FQNEAQ. The CDR3 runs 16 residues. V gave up 6 bases and J gave up 2 bases, with 20 bases separating them. The CDR3 region has the DNA TGTGCCAGCAGAGAAAGACCGGGACTGGAAACCTACGAGCAGTACTTC. It encodes CASRERPGLETYEQYF.

This clonotype was detected only a few times. The V call is TRBV9, the J call TRBJ1-6; maybe TRBD1 (5 bases). This CDR3 region has 14 residues. Germline V gene sequence: CDR1 SGDLS, CDR2 YYNGEE. V was trimmed by 4 bases and J by 9 bases, leaving 14 bases between them. CDR3 nucleotides: TGTGCCAGCAGCTACGAAGGGGAGTCTTCACCCCTCCACTTT. This gives the protein CASSYEGESSPLHF.

This clonotype was detected ten times or more. The chain carries TRBV30 and TRBJ1-6; 8 bases line up with TRBD1. Germline assignment: CDR1 GTSNPN and CDR2 SVGIG (reference sequence). The CDR3 loop spans 15 amino acids. V lost 4 bases to trimming and J lost 10 bases; unmatched junction nucleotides: 12. The CDR3 nucleotides are TGTGCCTGGACCTTCTCAGGGGGCCGTGGATCACCCCTCCACTTT. Translated: CAWTFSGGRGSPLHF.

The V and J genes are TRBV5-6 and TRBJ2-3; D unresolved. The germline V gene encodes CDR1 SGHDT and CDR2 YYEEEE. The germline V and J ends were trimmed by 4 bases and 0 bases, with 15 bases remaining between them. The CDR3 sequence is 16 residues long. In DNA form, the CDR3 reads TGTGCCAGCAGCGAAGGGCTAGGAACCAGCACAGATACGCAGTATTTT. Protein product: CASSEGLGTSTDTQYF.

V usage is TRBV6-2 or TRBV6-3 and J usage is TRBJ2-3; tentatively, D is TRBD1 or TRBD2 (5 bases each). Germline loops: CDR1 MNHEY, CDR2 SVGEGT. V was shortened by 5 bases and J by 10 bases, with 16 bases between the two germline ends. The CDR3 runs to 13 residues. The CDR3 DNA reads as TGTGCCAGCAGTCCGGGGCTCCAGGCCGCGCAGTATTTT. This encodes CASSPGLQAAQYF.

Ten or more counts support this clonotype. The rearrangement uses TRBV3-1 and TRBJ2-3, with D possibly matching TRBD2 (6 bases). Trimming took 5 bases from V and 4 from J, leaving 19 bases between them. The CDR3 consists of 16 residues. Looked up from germline, CDR1 is LGHDT and CDR2 is YNNKEL (reference sequence). In DNA, the CDR3 is TGTGCCAGCAGCGTCTGGGCTCTAGGGGAGGCAGATACGCAGTATTTT. This gives the protein CASSVWALGEADTQYF.

At least ten counts were recorded for this clonotype. At one of its ends the junction is not consistent with the germline gene, which may arise from a read error. The chain employs TRBV20-1 and TRBJ2-1; a weak D match, TRBD1 (6 bases). Germline assignment: CDR1 DFQATT and CDR2 SNEGSKA (reference sequence). The CDR3 has 15 residues. This CDR3 is CSVARRDKAYSEQFF. CDR3 in DNA: TGCAGTGTAGCCCGCCGGGACAAAGCCTACAGTGAGCAGTTCTTC.

This clonotype was seen many times. The rearrangement uses TRBV6-1 and TRBJ1-2; D is perhaps TRBD1 (6 bases). V was cut by 3 bases and J by 2 bases, with 10 bases left in between. This CDR3 is built from 14 residues. The V gene's germline CDR1 is MNHNS and CDR2 SASEGT. CDR3 amino acids: CASSDRGLNYGYTF. CDR3 sequence (DNA): TGTGCCAGCAGTGACAGGGGCCTAAACTATGGCTACACCTTC.

Only a few counts were recorded for this clonotype. The chain links TRBV5-1 to TRBJ2-6; D not resolved. Trimming shortened V by 3 bases and J by 1 base, and 5 bases separated the two germline ends. This CDR3 is 14 amino acids long. Per the germline V gene, CDR1 is SGHRS and CDR2 is YFSETQ. The CDR3 DNA sequence: TGCGCCAGCAGCTCCGAATCTGGGGCCAACGTCCTGACTTTC. Protein product: CASSSESGANVLTF.

Concerning this clonotype: Relative to the germline gene, one junction end is altered; a read error may explain this. The CDR3 DNA reads as TGTGCCAGCAGCTTAGCCGAGAGTAGGGGCGGGAAAAGGCAAGGGACCCAGTACTTC. Protein sequence: CASSLAESRGGKRQGTQYF. V is TRBV11-2 and J is TRBJ2-5, with D maybe TRBD2 (6 bases). Per the germline V gene, CDR1 is SGHAT and CDR2 is FQNNGV. CDR3 length equals 19 residues.

The chain joins TRBV5-1 to TRBJ2-7; D is unresolved. The CDR3 is 14 residues long. In germline, CDR1 is SGHRS, CDR2 YFSETQ. Trimming shortened V by 4 bases and J by 4 bases, and 15 bases separated the two germline ends. For the CDR3, the DNA is TGCGCCAGCAGCCCCCTCCGACTCGGTTACGAGCAGTACTTC. This codes for CASSPLRLGYEQYF. Full variable domain (missing parts from reference TRBV5-1 and TRBJ2-7): KAGVTQTPRYLIKTRGQQVTLSCSPISGHRSVSWYQQTPGQGLQFLFEYFSETQRNKGNFPGRFSGRQFSNSRSEMNVSTLELGDSALYLCASSPLRLGYEQYFGPGTRLTVT.